This T cell receptor beta chain was obtained from a study of blood T cell repertoires in COVID-19. The germline gives CDR1 LNHDA, CDR2 SQIVND (reference sequence). This CDR3 region has 14 residues. The V and J ends lost 3 bases and 4 bases, in that order; junction bases with no gene match: 5. Produced via immunoSEQ multiplex PCR; TCRdb's table is partial and in-frame only. In the table there are 350,000 or so clones, roughly 90% of which are singletons. This receptor was obtained from a woman aged 30 to 39 who had been exposed to COVID-19. This chain connects TRBV19 to TRBJ1-1, with TRBD1 matching 7 bases. The sequenced material came from PBMCs or T cells enriched from blood (not recorded which). Here the CDR3 reads CASSMPGQTTEAFF. The CDR3 DNA sequence: TGTGCCAGTAGTATGCCGGGACAGACCACTGAAGCTTTCTTT. The variable domain in full, with the rest retrieved from reference TRBV19 and TRBJ1-1, is DGGITQSPKYLFRKEGQNVTLSCEQNLNHDAMYWYRQDPGQGLRLIYYSQIVNDFQKGDIAEGYSVSREKKESFPLTVTSAQKNPTAFYLCASSMPGQTTEAFFGQGTRLTVV.